The entry below gives a single T cell receptor beta chain sequence along with its context. Its antigen target is currently unknown. No base qualities exist here, and no much larger clone lies one base off it. Ficoll-Paque density gradient centrifugation was the method used to isolate PBMCs. This entry belongs to a study of T-cell memory formation after mild COVID-19 (dated by TCRdb to about 2021). Describing the broader study: TCR sequence clusters from the two donors were largely donor specific. T-cell clones expanding and contracting after mild COVID-19 in two donors were tracked by longitudinal TCRalpha and TCRbeta repertoire sequencing. Two young, previously healthy adult volunteers, one female and one male, were included in the cohort. Overall results and qualifications from the work: Some responding clones were detected in pre-infection memory, suggesting pre-existing cross-reactive memory T cells joined the SARS-CoV-2 response. Contracting CD4+ clones were found mainly in CM and EM memory subsets, while CD8+ clones were enriched in EMRA. Whether the second-wave clones peaking on day 37 were SARS-CoV-2 specific was not confirmed. Only a couple of mild cases were covered by the study, and larger cohorts that include severe cases with pre-infection samples were considered necessary. Balanced CD4/CD8 phenotypes were observed for clones contracting from day 15 to 85, whereas a bias towards CD4+ was observed for a second wave of clones expanding from day 15 to 37.

Data came from an Illumina NovaSeq 6000. Using 5'RACE with constant-segment primers, TCRalpha and TCRbeta cDNA libraries were constructed, with sample barcodes and unique molecular identifiers added in the process. RNA was extracted from every sample with Trizol reagent. Libraries were amplified in two PCR steps, with a second sample barcode and Illumina TruSeq adapters added in the second step. Sequencing of the libraries was done on an Illumina NovaSeq, producing 2 x 150 bp paired-end reads. Under the source paper's analysis protocol: With migec v1.2.7, reads were demultiplexed and then collapsed into UMI-guided consensus sequences. Using mixcr v2.1.11, UMI consensuses were aligned to TRA and TRB V and J templates and then assembled into clonotypes. Clonotypes were classified as expanded or contracted when called significant by both edgeR and NoisET, with noise models trained on biological replicates. For edgeR calls, a false discovery rate-adjusted p below 0.01 and a log2 fold-change threshold of 1 were applied. As an exploratory analysis of dynamics, PCA with hierarchical clustering was applied to max-normalized trajectories of the 1000 most abundant clonotypes. Separately sequenced CD4+ and CD8+ repertoires were used to assign the CD4 or CD8 phenotype of responding clones. The public reads were run again by TCRdb, first through fastp at Q25 and then through MiXCR, and only productive beta chains were kept. Each entry merges the rows of one CDR3 protein and shows their most common DNA and genes. The V and J calls shown here were made by TCRdb, not taken from the authors' results. This sample comprises hundreds of thousands of distinct CDR3 sequences, roughly 22% of them detected only once. Clones ranked in the top ten supply approximately 12% of the sample.

V is pared back by 0 bases and J by 2 bases, with 5 bases lying between the germline termini. Taken from cysteine to phenylalanine, the CDR3 has 14 residues. Only the CDR3 part of the read is kept: 42 bases, read in frame from the first base. As encoded in the germline V gene, CDR1 is SGHVS while CDR2 is FQNEAQ. The sequence derives from an adult woman who had mild COVID-19 (a few samples of this study predate the infection). The sample titles of this study are shuffled in the database, so cell type and time point are left out; the donor was told from shared clones. What was sequenced was PBMCs or a T cell subset sorted from them (not recorded which). This sequence uses TRBV7-8 and TRBJ1-5, with the D gene uncertain. CDR3 loop: CASSLAHGNQPQHF. The base sequence is TGTGCCAGCAGCTTAGCGCACGGCAATCAGCCCCAGCATTTT.